The 19 T cell receptor beta chains presented below share a single source sample, sequenced in a study of blood T cell repertoires in COVID-19 (dated by TCRdb to the early 2020s). The library came from the immunoSEQ multiplex PCR assay. Here the immuneACCESS table is served through TCRdb, limited to in-frame sequences with V and J called. Missing clones are a known gap in these copies; in checked studies unresolved V genes cover under half, and the rest lacks a known reason. The sample table lists around 54,000 clones, 80% to 90% of them with a count of one. The ten largest account for approximately 5.4% of the sample. The sample was peripheral blood. The receptors shown here come from a woman aged 55-69 years with acute or convalescent COVID-19.

The chain links TRBV6-5 to TRBJ1-1; possibly TRBD1 for D (5 bases). V gave up 2 bases and J gave up 9 bases, with 13 bases separating them. Germline V gene data show CDR1 as MNHEY and CDR2 as SVGAGI. There are 13 residues in the CDR3. The CDR3 coding sequence is TGTGCCAGCAGTTACGGGGCAGGTCCTAAAGCTTTCTTT. This encodes CASSYGAGPKAFF.

This chain uses TRBV7-9 with TRBJ1-5; no clear D gene. This CDR3 spans 14 amino acids. The germline V gene encodes CDR1 SEHNR and CDR2 FQNEAQ (reference sequence). Trimming shortened V by 5 bases and J by 4 bases, and 12 bases separated the two germline ends. The CDR3 DNA reads as TGTGCCAGCAGCCTCGCCGGAGAGAATCAGCCCCAGCATTTT. Translating gives CASSLAGENQPQHF. The entire variable domain, with the rest obtained from reference TRBV7-9 and TRBJ1-5, is as follows: DTGVSQNPRHKITKRGQNVTFRCDPISEHNRLYWYRQTLGQGPEFLTYFQNEAQLEKSRLLSDRFSAERPKGSFSTLEIQRTEQGDSAMYLCASSLAGENQPQHFGDGTRLSIL.

The rearrangement uses TRBV11-1 and TRBJ2-1; D gene unclear. The CDR3 runs to 11 residues. V lost 3 bases, J lost 8 bases, and 5 bases lay in between. Per germline, CDR1 SGHAT and CDR2 FQDESV (reference sequence). This CDR3 is CASSFQDEQFF. The CDR3 DNA reads as TGTGCCAGCAGCTTCCAGGATGAGCAGTTCTTC.

Concerning this clone: Compared with germline, one end of the junction differs, possibly owing to a read error. As DNA, the CDR3 is TGTGCCAGCAGCCTAGACAGGGGAGCTGGCGAGCAGTACTTC. Protein: CASSLDRGAGEQYF. V usage is TRBV11-2 and J usage is TRBJ2-7; TRBD1 matches 8 bases. Germline CDR1 and CDR2: SGHAT and FQNNGV. This CDR3 region has 14 residues.

The CDR3 is CASSPGQVSGYGYTF. The CDR3 nucleotides read TGTGCCAGCAGCCCAGGACAGGTATCTGGCTATGGCTACACCTTC. J is TRBJ1-2 and V is TRBV5-8, with 7 bases identical to TRBD1. This CDR3 has 15 residues. V lost 4 bases, J lost 4 bases, and 10 bases stayed unmatched. Germline lookup yields CDR1 SGHTS and CDR2 YDEGEE.

CDR3 amino acids: CASSSSGYNEQFF. The CDR3 nucleotides read TGTGCCAGCAGCTCCTCCGGGTACAATGAGCAGTTCTTC. The chain employs TRBV7-3 and TRBJ2-1; D is unclear. Germline V gene data show CDR1 as SGHTA and CDR2 as FQGTGA. The CDR3 totals 13 residues. The V and J ends lost 4 bases and 4 bases respectively, with 8 bases between them. Full variable domain (outside the CDR3, taken from reference TRBV7-3 and TRBJ2-1): GAGVSQTPSNKVTEKGKYVELRCDPISGHTALYWYRQSLGQGPEFLIYFQGTGAADDSGLPNDRFFAVRPEGSVSTLKIQRTERGDSAVYLCASSSSGYNEQFFGPGTRLTVL.

The J gene is TRBJ1-2, the V gene TRBV4-1; D unclear. Trimming pared 1 base from V and 0 bases from J, leaving 12 bases between. The CDR3 runs to 16 residues. Germline V CDR1 and CDR2: MGHRA, YSYEKL. This CDR3 is CASSQVSTSTNYGYTF. DNA of the CDR3: TGCGCCAGCAGCCAAGTTAGTACTTCGACTAACTATGGCTACACCTTC.

The genes are TRBV5-1 and TRBJ2-7; TRBD1 agrees at 8 bases. The germline CDR1 and CDR2 sequences are SGHRS and YFSETQ. There are 13 residues in the CDR3. V was clipped by 0 bases and J by 6 bases; unmatched bases: 2. In DNA form, the CDR3 reads TGCGCCAGCAGCTTGGAAACAGGGGGCGAGCAGTACTTC. Protein: CASSLETGGEQYF.

The chain uses TRBV28 and TRBJ1-2; 8 bases align to TRBD1. CDR1 is MDHEN and CDR2 is SYDVKM in the germline V gene. Trimming removed 2 bases from V and 8 bases from J; junction bases left unmatched: 10. The CDR3 length is 15 residues. CDR3 loop: CASSLAGGAPLGYTF. CDR3 nucleotide sequence: TGTGCCAGCAGTTTAGCAGGGGGCGCCCCGCTGGGCTACACCTTC.

The table lists this clone with a few counts. The chain recombines TRBV18 with TRBJ1-3, with D possibly TRBD1 on 6 matching bases. The CDR3 totals 14 residues. CDR1 KGHSH and CDR2 LQKENI come from the germline V gene. V was shortened by 2 bases and J by 4 bases, with 9 bases between the two germline ends. In DNA form, the CDR3 reads TGTGCCAGCTCACCAGGGACAACCGGAAACACCATATATTTT. This sequence encodes CASSPGTTGNTIYF.

The CDR3 nucleotides are TGTGCCAGCAGTTTATGGTCGGGAAACAATGAGCAGTTCTTC. Translation gives CASSLWSGNNEQFF. The chain joins TRBV28 to TRBJ2-1; D possibly corresponds to TRBD2 (5 bases). Trimming removed 0 bases at V and 5 bases at J, with 8 bases between. Germline CDR1 reads MDHEN; CDR2 reads SYDVKM. This CDR3 has 14 amino acids.

The CDR3 here is CASSLGSVVSYQETQYF. In DNA form, the CDR3 reads TGCGCCAGCAGCTTGGGAAGTGTAGTGTCGTACCAAGAGACCCAGTACTTC. J is TRBJ2-5 and V is TRBV5-1; D is unresolved. V was shortened by 0 bases and J by 0 bases, with 15 bases between the two germline ends. The CDR3 has 17 residues. Germline V lookup: CDR1 SGHRS, CDR2 YFSETQ.

This chain uses TRBV7-9 with TRBJ1-1, with D maybe TRBD1 (6 bases). Trimming took 3 bases from V and 1 from J, leaving 12 bases between them. The V gene's germline CDR1 is SEHNR and CDR2 FQNEAQ (reference sequence). CDR3 size: 15 residues. The CDR3 protein is CASSFQGLTNTEAFF. CDR3 in DNA: TGTGCCAGCAGCTTCCAGGGGTTAACGAACACTGAAGCTTTCTTT.

This chain's CDR3 is CASSITGTGNYGYTF. DNA of the CDR3: TGTGCCAGCAGCATTACCGGGACAGGGAACTATGGCTACACCTTC. The rearrangement links TRBV7-8 to TRBJ1-2; 9 bases fit TRBD1. V lost 5 bases and J lost 2; bases outside the gene matches: 6. The CDR3 contains 15 residues. Germline CDR1 reads SGHVS; CDR2 reads FQNEAQ.

The chain couples TRBV11-2 to TRBJ2-1; TRBD1 might be the D (6 bases). V lost 4 bases to trimming and J lost 4 bases, with 14 bases between them. This CDR3 has 15 residues. CDR1 is SGHAT, CDR2 FQNNGV, per germline. The CDR3 DNA follows: TGTGCCAGCAGCTCCACAGGGCGATCGTACAATGAGCAGTTCTTC. This codes for CASSSTGRSYNEQFF. Together with reference TRBV11-2 and TRBJ2-1, the CDR3 gives the full variable domain: EAGVAQSPRYKIIEKRQSVAFWCNPISGHATLYWYQQILGQGPKLLIQFQNNGVVDDSQLPKDRFSAERLKGVDSTLKIQPAKLEDSAVYLCASSSTGRSYNEQFFGPGTRLTVL.

The V and J genes are TRBV5-6 and TRBJ1-5; D uncertain. CDR3 length: 16 amino acids. Germline V gene data show CDR1 as SGHDT and CDR2 as YYEEEE. The V gene lost 3 bases and the J gene lost 0 bases, with 13 bases spanning the gap. The CDR3 DNA follows: TGTGCCAGCAGCTGGGGAGGGCGCGGTAGCAATCAGCCCCAGCATTTT. It codes for CASSWGGRGSNQPQHF.

A single count supports this clone. V usage is TRBV18 and J usage is TRBJ1-5; TRBD1 agrees at 9 bases. The length of the CDR3 is 15 residues. Germline assignment: CDR1 KGHSH and CDR2 LQKENI. J gave up 4 bases and V 8 bases, and 9 bases lay outside the gene matches. This CDR3 reads CASPPGQGRNQPQHF. CDR3 sequence (DNA): TGTGCCAGCCCCCCCGGACAGGGGAGGAATCAGCCCCAGCATTTT.

This clone was counted between two and nine times. V gene TRBV7-9 combines with J gene TRBJ2-5; 7 bases fit TRBD1. The CDR3 spans 13 residues. Trimming cost V 4 bases and J 4 bases; bases outside gene matches: 3. The germline CDR1 and CDR2 sequences are SEHNR and FQNEAQ (reference sequence). This CDR3 reads CASSWTGGETQYF. The CDR3 DNA sequence: TGTGCCAGCAGCTGGACAGGAGGAGAGACCCAGTACTTC.

This chain uses TRBV7-9 with TRBJ1-2; TRBD1 aligns across 8 bases. The V gene end was trimmed by 4 bases and the J gene end by 4 bases; junction bases not matched to a gene: 5. Germline values: CDR1 SEHNR, CDR2 FQNEAQ (reference sequence). The CDR3 covers 14 residues. This CDR3 reads CASSWDRSSYGYTF. For the CDR3, the DNA is TGTGCCAGCAGCTGGGACAGGAGTTCCTATGGCTACACCTTC.